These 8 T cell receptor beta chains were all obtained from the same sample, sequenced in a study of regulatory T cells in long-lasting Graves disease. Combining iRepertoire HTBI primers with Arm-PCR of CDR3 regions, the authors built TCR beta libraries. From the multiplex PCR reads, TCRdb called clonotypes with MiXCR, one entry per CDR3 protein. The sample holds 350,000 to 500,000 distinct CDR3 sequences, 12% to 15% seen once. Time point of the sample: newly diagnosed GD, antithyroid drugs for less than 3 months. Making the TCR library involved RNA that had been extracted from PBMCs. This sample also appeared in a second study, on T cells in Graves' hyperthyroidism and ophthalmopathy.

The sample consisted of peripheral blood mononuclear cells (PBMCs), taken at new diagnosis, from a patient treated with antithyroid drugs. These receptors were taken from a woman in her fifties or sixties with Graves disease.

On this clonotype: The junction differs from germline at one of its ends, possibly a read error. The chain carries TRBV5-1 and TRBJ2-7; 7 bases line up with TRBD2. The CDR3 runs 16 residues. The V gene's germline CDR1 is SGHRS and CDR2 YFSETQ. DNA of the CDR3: TGCGCCAGCAGCTTGGTGAGCGGGGCATTCTCCTATGAGCAGTGCTTC. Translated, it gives CASSLVSGAFSYEQCF. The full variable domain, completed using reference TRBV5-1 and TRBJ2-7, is KAGVTQTPRYLIKTRGQQVTLSCSPISGHRSVSWYQQTPGQGLQFLFEYFSETQRNKGNFPGRFSGRQFSNSRSEMNVSTLELGDSALYLCASSLVSGAFSYEQCFGPGTRLTVT.

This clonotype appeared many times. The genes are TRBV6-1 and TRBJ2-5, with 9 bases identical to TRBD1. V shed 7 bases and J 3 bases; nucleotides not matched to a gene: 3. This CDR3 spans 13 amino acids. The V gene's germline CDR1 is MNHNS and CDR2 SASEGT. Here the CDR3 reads CASMRTGEETQYF. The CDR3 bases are TGTGCCAGCATGAGGACAGGGGAAGAGACCCAGTACTTC.

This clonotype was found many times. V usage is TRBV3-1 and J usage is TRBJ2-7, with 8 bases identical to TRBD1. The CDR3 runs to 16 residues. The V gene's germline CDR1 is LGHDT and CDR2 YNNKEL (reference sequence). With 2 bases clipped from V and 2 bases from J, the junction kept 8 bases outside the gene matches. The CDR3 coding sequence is TGTGCCAGCAGCCAACGACAGGGGCTTCCACCCTACGAGCAGTACTTC. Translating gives CASSQRQGLPPYEQYF.

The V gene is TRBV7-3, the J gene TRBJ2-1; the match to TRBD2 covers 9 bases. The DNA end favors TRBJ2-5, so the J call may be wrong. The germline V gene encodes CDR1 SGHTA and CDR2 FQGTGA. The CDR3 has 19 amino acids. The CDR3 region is CASSFDSGSLGGGQETQYF. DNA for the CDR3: TGTGCCAGCAGCTTTGATAGCGGGAGCCTAGGGGGGGGTCAAGAGACCCAGTACTTC.

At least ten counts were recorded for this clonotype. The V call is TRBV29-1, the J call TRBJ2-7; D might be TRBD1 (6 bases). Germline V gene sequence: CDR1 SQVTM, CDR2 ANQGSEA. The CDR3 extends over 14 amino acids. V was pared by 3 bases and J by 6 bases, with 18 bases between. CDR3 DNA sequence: TGCAGCGTTGAGGCAGGGGATAGAGGGGGCGAGCAGTACTTC. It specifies CSVEAGDRGGEQYF.

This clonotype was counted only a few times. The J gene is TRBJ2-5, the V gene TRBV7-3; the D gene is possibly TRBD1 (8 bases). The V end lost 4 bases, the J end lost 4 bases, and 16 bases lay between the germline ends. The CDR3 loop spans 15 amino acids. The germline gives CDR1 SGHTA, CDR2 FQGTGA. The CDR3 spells CASSSTGGVRETQYF. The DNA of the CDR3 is TGTGCCAGCAGCTCCACAGGGGGGGTACGAGAGACCCAGTACTTC. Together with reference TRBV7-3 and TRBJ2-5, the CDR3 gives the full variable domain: GAGVSQTPSNKVTEKGKYVELRCDPISGHTALYWYRQSLGQGPEFLIYFQGTGAADDSGLPNDRFFAVRPEGSVSTLKIQRTERGDSAVYLCASSSTGGVRETQYFGPGTRLLVL.

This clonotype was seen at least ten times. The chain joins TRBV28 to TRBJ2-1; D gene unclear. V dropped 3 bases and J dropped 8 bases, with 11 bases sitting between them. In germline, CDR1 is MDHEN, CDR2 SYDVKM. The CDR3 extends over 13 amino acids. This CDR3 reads CASSFGGSDEQFF. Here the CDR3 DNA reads TGTGCCAGCAGTTTTGGTGGCAGCGATGAGCAGTTCTTC.

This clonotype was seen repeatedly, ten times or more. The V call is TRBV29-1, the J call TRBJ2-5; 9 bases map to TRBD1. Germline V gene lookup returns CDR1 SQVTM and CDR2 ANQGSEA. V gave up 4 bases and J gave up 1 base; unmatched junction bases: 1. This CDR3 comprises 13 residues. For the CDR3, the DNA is TGCAGCGTTGCGACAGGGGGCCAAGAGACCCAGTACTTC. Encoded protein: CSVATGGQETQYF.